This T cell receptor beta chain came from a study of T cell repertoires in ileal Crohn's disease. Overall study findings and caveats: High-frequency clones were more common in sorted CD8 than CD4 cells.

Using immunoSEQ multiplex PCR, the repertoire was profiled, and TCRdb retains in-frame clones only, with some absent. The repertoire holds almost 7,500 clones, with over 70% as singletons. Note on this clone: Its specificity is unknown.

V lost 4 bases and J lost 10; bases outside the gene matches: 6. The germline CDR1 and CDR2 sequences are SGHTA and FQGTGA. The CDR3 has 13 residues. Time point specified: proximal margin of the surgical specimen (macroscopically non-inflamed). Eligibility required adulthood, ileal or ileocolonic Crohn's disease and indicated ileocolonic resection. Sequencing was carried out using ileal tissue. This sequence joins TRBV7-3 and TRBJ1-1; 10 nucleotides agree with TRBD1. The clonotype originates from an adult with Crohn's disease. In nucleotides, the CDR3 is TGTGCCAGCAGCTCGACAGGGGGCGGGCGAGCTTTCTTT. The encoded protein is CASSSTGGGRAFF.